One T cell receptor beta chain is described in this entry. Its cognate antigen has yet to be identified. No base-level quality is on record; no much larger clone is a single base apart. The immunoSEQ Assay, a bias-controlled multiplex PCR, was used to amplify TCRbeta CDR3 regions from genomic DNA. As for the original processing: Nucleated cell counts per sample were estimated from amplification of reference gene primers within the assay. To quantify the absolute abundance of each unique TCRbeta CDR3 rearrangement, sequence reads were collapsed and filtered. For each sample, productive Simpson clonality was calculated as the square root of Simpson's diversity index across productive rearrangements. TCRdb holds this immuneACCESS table with in-frame rearrangements only. Some clones are missing; in checked studies, unresolved V genes explain under half, and the rest has no known cause. V and J calls and clone size are given by that table; D and trimming were obtained from the DNA. The sample data list 130,000 or so clones, and about 91% of these were observed just once. The ten most abundant clones make up less than 2% of the sample.

The data were taken from a study of blood T cell repertoires in COVID-19 (dated by TCRdb to the early 2020s). Context from the whole study: The collaborator samples originated in the United States, Italy and Spain and spanned the acute and convalescent phases of COVID-19. Where available, HLA class I and class II types were taken from metadata supplied by the sample provider and were not determined by assay-based typing. Samples were obtained from the ongoing ImmuneRACE study (first 160 participants) and from some 1,200 subjects provided by 6 global collaborators. The repertoires were released in a freely available public database meant as a resource for research on the immune response to SARS-CoV-2. A de-identified subject ID, COVID-19 status, age in years and sex were almost always included in the sample metadata. Subjects who had been exposed to COVID-19, were actively infected with it, or had recovered from it provided the deeply sampled blood TCRbeta repertoires that made up the dataset. The material from the prospective study consisted of cDNA or gDNA derived from T cells, B-cell-depleted T cells, or PBMCs. Overall results and qualifications from the work: The amount of clinical and demographic metadata varied by source and participant and was provided uncurated.

The CDR3 measures 15 amino acids from cysteine to phenylalanine. The kept DNA is CDR3 alone, 45 bases in frame from the first base. Trimming removed 6 bases from V and 0 bases from J, leaving 12 bases between the germline ends. CDR1 is given as MDHEN and CDR2 as SYDVKM, both from the germline V gene. Whole blood was collected in K2EDTA tubes by collaborating institutions according to the institutions' own protocols. For TCRbeta analysis, collaborators shipped samples in one of three forms: frozen whole blood, isolated PBMCs, or DNA extracted from either of those sample types. Rearrangement joined TRBV28 to TRBJ1-5; the D gene is unclear. Sequencing used peripheral blood. The TCR comes from a woman aged 55-75 years with acute or convalescent COVID-19. The nucleotide sequence is given as TGTGCCAGCAGCATTGGAGTGGGTAGCAATCAGCCCCAGCATTTT. It specifies CASSIGVGSNQPQHF.